The sequence of this TCR beta chain was determined in a study of long-term antiretroviral therapy in people with HIV. Study-level information: Collection dates of the earliest samples fall about a decade before the 2015 immediate-ART recommendation.

V gave up 6 bases and J gave up 3 bases, with 11 bases separating them. This CDR3 is built from 14 residues. CDR1 and CDR2 (germline): MDHEN, SYDVKM. Each donor had at least one pre-ART and at least two post-ART PBMC samples. This clone was observed once. The authors ran the immunoSEQ assay, v3.0, at survey level. Generated by immunoSEQ multiplex PCR, the TCRdb table keeps only in-frame clones and is missing some. This sample yields about 36,000 clones, of which 75% to 90% are seen a single time; roughly 5.2% belongs to the top ten. This receptor was identified in a man aged 30 to 39 with HIV. The sample here was unsorted PBMCs, taken 3.4 years after starting antiretroviral therapy. The V and J genes are TRBV28 and TRBJ1-4, with no clear D. The CDR3 region is CASRGGWANEKLFF. The CDR3 DNA sequence: TGTGCCAGCAGAGGAGGGTGGGCTAATGAAAAACTGTTTTTT.